This T cell receptor beta chain comes out of a study of cytomegalovirus exposure and HLA in healthy donors. A note on this clone: Its target is not known.

Germline CDR1 SGHVS, CDR2 FQNEAQ. J was trimmed by 5 bases and V by 4 bases; bases with no gene match: 6. This CDR3 region has 14 residues. General study results and limits: Data from an earlier analysis indicated that most TCR beta V segments were productive either about 90% or about 30% of the time. TCR beta V- and J-gene trimming was later associated with a missense DCLRE1C variant.

Each of the donors was a healthy bone marrow donor. Both 60 Vbeta primers and 13 Jbeta primers went into the PCR. The protocol was immunoSEQ multiplex PCR, while the TCRdb copy is restricted to in-frame clones and leaves out a portion. The table includes about 200,000 clones, approximately 78% detected once. V usage is TRBV7-8 and J usage is TRBJ2-7; 9 positions match TRBD1. The specimen sequenced was PBMCs. This TCR came from a young man in good health and CMV-seronegative. Here the CDR3 reads CASSSTGGMDEQYF. The CDR3 DNA is TGTGCCAGCAGCTCTACAGGGGGCATGGACGAGCAGTACTTC.